The present entry profiles one T cell receptor beta chain with its context. The data originate from a study of blood T cell repertoires in COVID-19. Repertoires were generated with immunoSEQ multiplex PCR, while TCRdb's copy carries only in-frame clones and drops some. The sample lists 150,000 to 200,000 clones, about nine tenths occurring once. CDR1 and CDR2 from the germline V gene are SGHDT and YYEEEE. The CDR3 extends over 14 amino acids. Trimming left V 4 bases short and J 0 bases short, with 10 bases between. The rearrangement uses TRBV5-6 and TRBJ1-2; a possible D gene is TRBD1 (5 bases). The sequence was obtained from a man in his 60s with acute or convalescent COVID-19. Source material: peripheral blood. The CDR3 nucleotides are TGTGCCAGCAGCCCCGGGACTCCTAACTATGGCTACACCTTC. This translates into CASSPGTPNYGYTF.